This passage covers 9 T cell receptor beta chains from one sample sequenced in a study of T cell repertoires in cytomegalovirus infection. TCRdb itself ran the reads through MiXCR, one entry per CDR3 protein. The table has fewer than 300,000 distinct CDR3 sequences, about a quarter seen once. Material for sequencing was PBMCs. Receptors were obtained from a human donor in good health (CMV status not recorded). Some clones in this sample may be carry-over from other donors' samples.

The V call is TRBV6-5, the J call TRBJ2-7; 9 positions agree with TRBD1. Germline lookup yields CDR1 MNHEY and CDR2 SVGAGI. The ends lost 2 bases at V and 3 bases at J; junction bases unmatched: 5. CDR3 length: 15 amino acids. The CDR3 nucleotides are TGTGCCAGCAGTTACGTCCGGACAGGGGACTACGAGCAGTACTTC. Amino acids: CASSYVRTGDYEQYF.

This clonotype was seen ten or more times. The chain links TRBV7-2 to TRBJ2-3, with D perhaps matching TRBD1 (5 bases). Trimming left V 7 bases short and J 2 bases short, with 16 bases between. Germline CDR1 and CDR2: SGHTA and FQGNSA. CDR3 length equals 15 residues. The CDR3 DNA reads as TGTGCCAGCATCCTTGGGGCAGGGTACACAGATACGCAGTATTTT. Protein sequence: CASILGAGYTDTQYF.

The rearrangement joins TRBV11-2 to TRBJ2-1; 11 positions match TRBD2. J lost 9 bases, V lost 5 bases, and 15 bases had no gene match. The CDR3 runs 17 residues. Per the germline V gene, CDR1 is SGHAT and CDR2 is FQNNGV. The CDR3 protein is CASSLTSGNPGHGEQFF. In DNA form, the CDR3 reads TGTGCCAGCAGCCTGACTAGCGGGAATCCCGGTCACGGTGAGCAGTTCTTC.

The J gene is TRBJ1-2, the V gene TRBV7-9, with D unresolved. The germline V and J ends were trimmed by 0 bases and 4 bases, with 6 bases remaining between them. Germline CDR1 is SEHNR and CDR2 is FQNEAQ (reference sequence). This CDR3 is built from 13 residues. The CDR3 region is CASSLAVGYGYTF. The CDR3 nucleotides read TGTGCCAGCAGCTTAGCTGTTGGCTATGGCTACACCTTC.

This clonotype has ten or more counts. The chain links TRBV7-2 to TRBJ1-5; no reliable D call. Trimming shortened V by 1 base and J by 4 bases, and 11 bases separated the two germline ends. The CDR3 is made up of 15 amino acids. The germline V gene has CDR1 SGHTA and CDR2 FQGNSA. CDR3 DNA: TGTGCCAGCAGCTTAGAGTGGGGTTGGAATCAGCCCCAGCATTTT. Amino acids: CASSLEWGWNQPQHF.

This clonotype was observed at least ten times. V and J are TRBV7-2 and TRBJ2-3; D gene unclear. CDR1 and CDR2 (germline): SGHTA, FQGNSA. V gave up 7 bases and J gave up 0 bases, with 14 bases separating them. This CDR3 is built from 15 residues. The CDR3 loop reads CASIKDGYSTDTQYF. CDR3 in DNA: TGTGCCAGCATCAAAGACGGGTATAGCACAGATACGCAGTATTTT.

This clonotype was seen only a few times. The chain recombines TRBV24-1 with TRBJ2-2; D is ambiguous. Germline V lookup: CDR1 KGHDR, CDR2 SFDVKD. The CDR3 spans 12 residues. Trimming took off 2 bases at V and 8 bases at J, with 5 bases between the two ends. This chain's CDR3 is CATSDYWGELFF. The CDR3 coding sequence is TGTGCCACCAGTGATTATTGGGGGGAGCTGTTTTTT.

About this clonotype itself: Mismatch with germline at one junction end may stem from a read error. CDR3 protein: CASSPGHKVLPGANVLTF. Here the CDR3 DNA reads TGTGCTAGCAGCCCGGGACACAAGGTTCTCCCTGGGGCCAACGTCCTGACTTTC. The chain combines TRBV7-7 with TRBJ2-6; D may be TRBD1 (6 bases). The germline gives CDR1 SSHAT, CDR2 FNYEAQ (reference sequence). This CDR3 has 18 amino acids.

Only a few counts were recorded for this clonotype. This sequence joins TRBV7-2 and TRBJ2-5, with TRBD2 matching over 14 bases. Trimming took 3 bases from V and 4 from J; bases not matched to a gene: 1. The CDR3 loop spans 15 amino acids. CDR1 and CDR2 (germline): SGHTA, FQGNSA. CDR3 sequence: CASSFGLAGGETQYF. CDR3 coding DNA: TGTGCCAGCAGCTTCGGACTAGCGGGGGGAGAGACCCAGTACTTC.